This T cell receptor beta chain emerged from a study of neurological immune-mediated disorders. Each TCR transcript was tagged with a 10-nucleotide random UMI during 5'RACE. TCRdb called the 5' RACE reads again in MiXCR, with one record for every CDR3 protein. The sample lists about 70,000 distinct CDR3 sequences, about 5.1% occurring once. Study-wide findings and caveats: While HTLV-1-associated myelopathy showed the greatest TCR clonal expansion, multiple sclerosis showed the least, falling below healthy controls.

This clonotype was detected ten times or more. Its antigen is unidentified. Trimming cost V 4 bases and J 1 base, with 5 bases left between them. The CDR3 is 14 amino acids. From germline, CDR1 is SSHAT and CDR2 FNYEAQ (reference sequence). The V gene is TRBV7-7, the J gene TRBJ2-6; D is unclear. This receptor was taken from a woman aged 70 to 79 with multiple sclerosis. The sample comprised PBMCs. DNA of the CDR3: TGTGCCAGCAGCTCGACATCTGGGGCCAACGTCCTGACTTTC. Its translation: CASSSTSGANVLTF.